The source of this T cell receptor (beta chain) is a study of shared clonotypes between healthy human individuals. Study-wide context: Three plates each covered CD4 naive and memory; CD8 naive two, CD8 memory one. Study-level points and caveats: For naive CD4 cells, roughly 5% of clonotypes were shared across several donors. Non-shared clonotypes were found to have lower generation probabilities than the clonotypes that were shared by all four of the sorted-subset donors.

The CDR3 is 14 amino acids. Germline loops: CDR1 MDHEN, CDR2 SYDVKM. Trimming left V 7 bases short and J 8 bases short, with 20 bases between. The data were produced by immunoSEQ multiplex PCR, yet TCRdb's version contains in-frame clones alone and is incomplete. This table has 2 million to 3 million clones, 90% to 95% appearing once. In regard to this clone: Its cognate antigen is unknown.

All of the donors resided in Nashville, Tennessee, and each was a Caucasian adult. The TCR sequence derives from a man between 18 and 35 years old in good health. Some clones in this sample may be carry-over from other donors' samples. Sequencing was performed on naive CD4+ T cells from PBMCs. Regarding subset: CD45RA+ positively selected. The chain carries TRBV28 and TRBJ1-1; D is undetermined. CDR3 in amino acids: CASTWNGVEFEAFF. The CDR3 nucleotides read TGTGCCAGCACGTGGAACGGCGTGGAATTCGAAGCTTTCTTT. Full variable domain (remainder filled in from reference TRBV28 and TRBJ1-1): DVKVTQSSRYLVKRTGEKVFLECVQDMDHENMFWYRQDPGLGLRLIYFSYDVKMKEKGDIPEGYSVSREKKERFSLILESASTNQTSMYLCASTWNGVEFEAFFGQGTRLTVV.